The source of this T cell receptor (beta chain) is a study of blood T cell repertoires in COVID-19. Method: immunoSEQ multiplex PCR; TCRdb's copy keeps in-frame clones and lacks some. The sample includes approximately 160,000 clones, approximately 85% of them seen just once. V dropped 5 bases and J dropped 4; count of bases not matched to a gene: 13. The CDR3 runs to 17 residues. Germline CDR1 and CDR2: SGHTA and FQGTGA. The chain employs TRBV7-3 and TRBJ1-3; 8 bases fit TRBD1. This TCR derives from a woman aged 60 to 75 with COVID-19, enrolled during active disease. The specimen was peripheral blood. The DNA of the CDR3 is TGTGCCAGCAGCCCGAACGGACAGGGATCGAGGGGAAACACCATATATTTT. It is translated as CASSPNGQGSRGNTIYF.